The sequence of this T cell receptor beta chain was determined in a study of metastatic and nonmetastatic thyroid tumors. As for the study in general: The authors compared repertoires across blood and tumor or nodule tissue from malignant and benign thyroid patients. Study findings and constraints: In both blood and tumor samples, TCR beta diversity was reported significantly higher for malignant than benign nodules.

No treatment had been given to any patient before thyroid surgery. Original handling: Differences in CDR3 between clinicopathological groups were drawn on to build a classifier intended to discriminate distant-metastatic papillary thyroid cancer patients. TCRdb redid the clone calls on the PCR reads using MiXCR. The V and J calls and clone size are TCRdb's, not the authors'. Among some 40,000 clones listed, roughly a sixth were seen once. V lost 3 bases to trimming and J lost 4 bases; unmatched junction nucleotides: 8. The CDR3 contains 16 residues. The germline gives CDR1 SGHTA, CDR2 FQGTGA. This clone has ten or more counts. Antigen unknown.

The receptor was isolated from a female donor with papillary thyroid cancer or a benign thyroid nodule (not recorded which). Some clones in this sample may be carry-over from other donors' samples. Material for sequencing was blood. The rearrangement links TRBV7-3 to TRBJ2-2, with 7 bases lining up with TRBD1. The CDR3 here is CASSFPGGPRTGELFF. The DNA of the CDR3 is TGTGCCAGCAGCTTCCCAGGGGGACCACGCACCGGGGAGCTGTTTTTT.